The 22 T cell receptor beta chains presented below share a single source sample, sequenced in a study of T cells after yellow fever vaccination. TCRdb independently ran MiXCR on the 5' RACE reads; one entry per CDR3 protein. The table lists just over 25,000 distinct CDR3 sequences, 4.5% to 6% of them singletons. The input for sequencing was PBMCs, either bulk or a sorted T-cell subset (CD4+, CD8+, memory, or dextramer-sorted; not recorded which), taken 15 days after the yellow fever booster vaccination. The receptors shown here come from a man under 40 who received the YFV17D yellow fever vaccine.

This clonotype occurred many times. The chain is built from TRBV7-9 and TRBJ2-7, with D tentatively TRBD1 or TRBD2 (5 bases each). The CDR3 runs 15 residues. Germline-derived CDR1 and CDR2 are SEHNR and FQNEAQ (reference sequence). Trimming cost V 5 bases and J 7 bases, with 21 bases left between them. CDR3: CASSLEGQGLEEQYF. CDR3 coding DNA: TGTGCCAGCAGCCTAGAGGGGCAGGGATTGGAAGAGCAGTACTTC.

This clonotype occurred many times. The rearrangement uses TRBV5-1 and TRBJ1-1; D is unclear. This CDR3 comprises 13 residues. V shed 7 bases and J shed 5 bases, with 15 bases lying between them. Germline V lookup: CDR1 SGHRS, CDR2 YFSETQ. The CDR3 spells CASAGWLGTEAFF. The DNA of the CDR3 is TGCGCCAGCGCGGGGTGGCTAGGGACTGAAGCTTTCTTT.

This clonotype was observed many times. The chain combines TRBV4-3 with TRBJ1-3; weak D call: TRBD1 (6 bases). CDR3 size: 16 residues. Trimming removed 7 bases from V and 3 bases from J, with 19 bases in between. Germline V CDR1 and CDR2: LGHNA, YSLEER. The CDR3 here is CASTPRSTGIGNTIYF. CDR3 in DNA: TGCGCCAGCACCCCGAGGTCTACAGGGATTGGAAACACCATATATTTT.

This clonotype was observed at least ten times. CDR3 amino acids: CASSLDWNTQYF. DNA for the CDR3: TGTGCCAGCAGCTTAGACTGGAATACGCAGTATTTT. This chain joins TRBV5-4 and TRBJ2-3; D gene uncertain. Germline V CDR1 and CDR2: SGHNT, YYREEE (reference sequence). Trimming took off 2 bases at V and 7 bases at J, with 8 bases between the two ends. The CDR3 covers 12 residues.

This clonotype was observed at least ten times. V and J are TRBV4-3 and TRBJ2-7; D is tentatively TRBD1 or TRBD2 (5 bases each). The CDR3 contains 13 residues. Germline V gene sequence: CDR1 LGHNA, CDR2 YSLEER. Trimming removed 0 bases from V and 9 bases from J, with 12 bases in between. The CDR3 region is CASSQEFGTRQYF. DNA of the CDR3: TGCGCCAGCAGCCAAGAATTCGGGACCCGGCAGTACTTC.

Comments on this clonotype: A much larger clone lies one base from this, so it may be a read error. The chain uses TRBV6-5 and TRBJ2-7, with 7 bases identical to TRBD2. This CDR3 is 14 amino acids long. CDR1 is MNHEY and CDR2 is SVGAGI in the germline V gene. Trimming cost V 4 bases and J 3 bases; bases outside gene matches: 6. CDR3: CASSSLAGRYEQYF. CDR3 nucleotides: TGTGCCAGCAGTTCCTTAGCGGGCCGCTACGAGCAGTACTTC.

This clonotype was picked up many times. The chain recombines TRBV11-2 with TRBJ2-1; D may match TRBD1 or TRBD2 (7 bases each). CDR3 length: 16 residues. The V gene's germline CDR1 is SGHAT and CDR2 FQNNGV. Trimming took off 2 bases at V and 3 bases at J, with 14 bases between the two ends. CDR3 nucleotides: TGTGCCAGCAGCTTACAGGGGGGAGGGTTCTACAATGAGCAGTTCTTC. Its translation: CASSLQGGGFYNEQFF.

This clonotype was seen many times. The CDR3 bases are TGTGCCAGCAGCATGACAGGCTATGGCTACACCTTC. Translation: CASSMTGYGYTF. V and J are TRBV7-9 and TRBJ1-2; tentatively, D is TRBD1 (6 bases). Germline CDR1 SEHNR, CDR2 FQNEAQ (reference sequence). The CDR3 spans 12 residues. V lost 5 bases, J lost 4 bases, and 8 bases lay in between. Full variable domain (remainder filled in from reference TRBV7-9 and TRBJ1-2): DTGVSQNPRHKITKRGQNVTFRCDPISEHNRLYWYRQTLGQGPEFLTYFQNEAQLEKSRLLSDRFSAERPKGSFSTLEIQRTEQGDSAMYLCASSMTGYGYTFGSGTRLTVV.

This clonotype ranks as medium-sized. The chain joins TRBV29-1 to TRBJ2-1, with TRBD2 matching over 10 bases. Germline loops: CDR1 SQVTM, CDR2 ANQGSEA. V was clipped by 5 bases and J by 8 bases; unmatched bases: 3. This CDR3 is built from 12 residues. CDR3 region: CSVRLAGDEQFF. DNA of the CDR3: TGCAGCGTTAGGCTAGCGGGAGATGAGCAGTTCTTC.

This clonotype was found many times. This chain joins TRBV12-3 or TRBV12-4 and TRBJ2-5; 7 bases fit TRBD1. This CDR3 comprises 13 residues. J was trimmed by 6 bases and V by 7 bases; bases with no gene match: 8. The CDR3 protein is CASTSGGRQTQYF. CDR3 DNA sequence: TGTGCCAGCACGTCAGGGGGTAGGCAGACCCAGTACTTC.

The sample holds a few counts of this clonotype. This chain links TRBV6-2 or TRBV6-3 with TRBJ1-1; D is perhaps TRBD1 (5 bases). Looked up from germline, CDR1 is MNHEY and CDR2 is SVGEGT. The ends were cut back, 7 bases at V and 0 bases at J, with 9 bases in the middle. CDR3 length equals 13 residues. CDR3: CASTRTMNTEAFF. The CDR3 DNA follows: TGTGCCAGCACTAGGACAATGAACACTGAAGCTTTCTTT.

This clonotype was seen ten or more times. The rearrangement uses TRBV11-2 and TRBJ2-7; TRBD2 matches at 12 bases. V shed 3 bases and J 4 bases; nucleotides not matched to a gene: 10. Germline V gene sequence: CDR1 SGHAT, CDR2 FQNNGV. This CDR3 contains 17 residues. CDR3 coding DNA: TGTGCCAGCAGCTTTGTGACTAGCGGGAGTACACCGTACGAGCAGTACTTC. Protein product: CASSFVTSGSTPYEQYF.

This clonotype has a count of ten or more. The rearrangement joins TRBV6-2 or TRBV6-3 to TRBJ2-7; D unclear. Trimming removed 5 bases at V and 3 bases at J, with 11 bases between. Germline V gives CDR1 MNHEY, CDR2 SVGEGT. This CDR3 has 13 residues. CDR3 nucleotide sequence: TGTGCCAGCAGTAAGCCCCAAGACTACGAGCAGTACTTC. It yields the protein CASSKPQDYEQYF.

This clonotype was recorded many times. J is TRBJ2-5 and V is TRBV7-9; D remains ambiguous. Germline V CDR1 and CDR2: SEHNR, FQNEAQ (reference sequence). Trimming shortened V by 7 bases and J by 4 bases, and 10 bases separated the two germline ends. The CDR3 loop spans 12 amino acids. The CDR3 protein is CASMWEGETQYF. DNA of the CDR3: TGTGCCAGCATGTGGGAAGGAGAGACCCAGTACTTC.

This clonotype was recorded at least ten times. This sequence joins TRBV20-1 and TRBJ1-1; unclear D gene. Trimming shortened V by 5 bases and J by 7 bases, and 17 bases separated the two germline ends. The germline gives CDR1 DFQATT, CDR2 SNEGSKA (reference sequence). The CDR3 runs 13 residues. This CDR3 reads CSAPPRGRVEAFF. The DNA of the CDR3 is TGCAGTGCTCCACCACGGGGAAGAGTTGAAGCTTTCTTT.

This clonotype was counted ten times or more. The gene calls are TRBV20-1 and TRBJ1-3, with D perhaps TRBD1 (5 bases). Trimming stripped 1 base from V and 4 bases from J, with 8 bases between. Germline V gene sequence: CDR1 DFQATT, CDR2 SNEGSKA (reference sequence). The CDR3 sequence is 13 residues long. The CDR3 DNA follows: TGCAGTGCTAGAGCAACAGGCGGAAACACCATATATTTT. As protein: CSARATGGNTIYF.

This chain uses TRBV19 with TRBJ2-3; D is possibly TRBD1 (6 bases). This CDR3 comprises 13 residues. Germline V gives CDR1 LNHDA, CDR2 SQIVND (reference sequence). V dropped 6 bases and J dropped 3 bases, with 10 bases sitting between them. CDR3 sequence reads: CASRNTGTDTQYF. The CDR3 DNA reads as TGTGCCAGTAGGAATACAGGGACAGATACGCAGTATTTT.

The table lists this clonotype with many counts. V usage is TRBV15 and J usage is TRBJ2-2; D may be TRBD2 (5 bases). V was pared by 0 bases and J by 4 bases, with 9 bases between. Germline loops: CDR1 LNHNV, CDR2 YYDKDF (reference sequence). The CDR3 has 15 residues. The CDR3 sequence: CATSRDEGSTGELFF. CDR3 coding DNA: TGTGCCACCAGCAGAGATGAGGGAAGCACCGGGGAGCTGTTTTTT.

This clonotype has at least ten counts. The J gene is TRBJ1-1, the V gene TRBV19, with D unresolved. This CDR3 has 12 amino acids. Germline CDR1 and CDR2: LNHDA and SQIVND (reference sequence). The ends were cut back, 4 bases at V and 7 bases at J, with 10 bases in the middle. CDR3 residues: CASSRDINEAFF. The CDR3 DNA reads as TGTGCCAGTAGTAGAGATATCAATGAAGCTTTCTTT.

This clonotype was found many times. The chain has TRBV7-9 and TRBJ2-6, with 10 nucleotides matching TRBD1. Germline lookup yields CDR1 SEHNR and CDR2 FQNEAQ (reference sequence). This CDR3 has 19 amino acids. V trimming: 5 bases; J trimming: 1 base; junction bases outside the gene matches: 11. CDR3 DNA: TGTGCCAGCAGCCTCCCCCGGGACAGGGGTATTTCTGGGGCCAACGTCCTGACTTTC. The encoded protein is CASSLPRDRGISGANVLTF. The entire variable domain, with the rest obtained from reference TRBV7-9 and TRBJ2-6, is as follows: DTGVSQNPRHKITKRGQNVTFRCDPISEHNRLYWYRQTLGQGPEFLTYFQNEAQLEKSRLLSDRFSAERPKGSFSTLEIQRTEQGDSAMYLCASSLPRDRGISGANVLTFGAGSRLTVL.

The table lists this clonotype with many counts. The rearrangement uses TRBV29-1 and TRBJ2-1, with 7 bases aligning to TRBD2. This CDR3 comprises 14 residues. Germline V CDR1 and CDR2: SQVTM, ANQGSEA. J gave up 6 bases and V 1 base, and 6 bases lay outside the gene matches. The CDR3 DNA follows: TGCAGCGTTGAAGGGCTAGCGGTCAGCAATGAGCAGTTCTTC. This gives the protein CSVEGLAVSNEQFF.

Concerning this clonotype: This may be a read error, as it is one base from a much larger clone. The rearrangement uses TRBV15 and TRBJ2-3, with no clear D. V gave up 5 bases and J gave up 7 bases, with 16 bases separating them. Germline CDR1 reads LNHNV; CDR2 reads YYDKDF (reference sequence). CDR3 length: 14 residues. In DNA form, the CDR3 reads TGTGCCACCAGCCCCGTATTCCCCGAAAATACGCAGTATTTT. It encodes CATSPVFPENTQYF.